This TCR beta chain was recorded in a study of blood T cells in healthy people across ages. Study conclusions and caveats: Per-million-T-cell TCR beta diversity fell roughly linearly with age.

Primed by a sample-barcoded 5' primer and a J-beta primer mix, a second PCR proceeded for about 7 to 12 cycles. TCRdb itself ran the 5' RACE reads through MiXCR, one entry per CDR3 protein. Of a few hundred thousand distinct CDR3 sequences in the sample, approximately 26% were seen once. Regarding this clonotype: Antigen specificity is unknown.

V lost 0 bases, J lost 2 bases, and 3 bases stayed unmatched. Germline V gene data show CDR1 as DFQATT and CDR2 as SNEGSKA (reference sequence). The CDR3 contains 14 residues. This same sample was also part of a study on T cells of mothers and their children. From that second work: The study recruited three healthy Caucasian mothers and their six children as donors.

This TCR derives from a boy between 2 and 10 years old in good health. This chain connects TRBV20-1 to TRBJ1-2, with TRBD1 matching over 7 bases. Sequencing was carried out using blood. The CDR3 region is CSARDPTGNYGYTF. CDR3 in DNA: TGCAGTGCTAGAGATCCGACAGGGAACTATGGCTACACCTTC.